The 25 T cell receptor beta chains below all came from one sample that was sequenced in a study of metastatic and nonmetastatic thyroid tumors. Each patient came to thyroid surgery without any prior treatment (of any kind). TCRdb re-called the PCR reads with MiXCR. The data show tens of thousands of clones, around 18% seen once. The sample comprised tumor tissue. The receptors were sampled from a female donor with papillary thyroid cancer or a benign thyroid nodule (not recorded which). Some clones in this sample may be carry-over from other donors' samples.

This clone was seen a few times. The CDR3 loop reads CASSSIGGRYEQYF. In DNA form, the CDR3 reads TGTGCCAGCAGTTCAATAGGGGGTCGGTACGAGCAGTACTTC. This chain connects TRBV27 to TRBJ2-7; maybe TRBD1 (6 bases). V lost 4 bases and J lost 4, with 14 bases in between. Germline loops: CDR1 MNHEY, CDR2 SMNVEV (reference sequence). The CDR3 is made up of 14 amino acids.

This clone was counted a single time. This rearrangement joins TRBV30 to TRBJ2-7; the D gene is possibly TRBD1 (5 bases). The CDR3 runs to 14 residues. Germline loops: CDR1 GTSNPN, CDR2 SVGIG (reference sequence). Trimming took off 2 bases at V and 0 bases at J, with 11 bases between the two ends. The CDR3 coding sequence is TGTGCCTGGAGTTATACCGACAGCTCCTACGAGCAGTACTTC. Translation gives CAWSYTDSSYEQYF.

This clone has at least ten counts. The gene calls are TRBV5-1 and TRBJ2-5, with 10 bases aligning to TRBD2. After removal of 7 bases from V and 2 bases from J, the junction contained 11 bases not matched to a gene. Germline V gene data show CDR1 as SGHRS and CDR2 as YFSETQ. The CDR3 extends over 16 amino acids. Here the CDR3 reads CASSNAGSGGQETQYF. The CDR3 bases are TGCGCCAGCTCAAACGCAGGTAGCGGGGGGCAAGAGACCCAGTACTTC. Full variable domain (rest looked up from reference TRBV5-1 and TRBJ2-5): KAGVTQTPRYLIKTRGQQVTLSCSPISGHRSVSWYQQTPGQGLQFLFEYFSETQRNKGNFPGRFSGRQFSNSRSEMNVSTLELGDSALYLCASSNAGSGGQETQYFGPGTRLLVL.

Many counts were recorded for this clone. CDR3 DNA sequence: TGCGCCAGCAGTGAGGGAGGGTTTAGAGTCACAGATACGCAGTATTTT. Translation gives CASSEGGFRVTDTQYF. The J gene is TRBJ2-3, the V gene TRBV10-1, with a possible D match to TRBD2 (6 bases). CDR3 length: 16 amino acids. Trimming removed 2 bases at V and 2 bases at J, with 14 bases between. Germline assignment: CDR1 WNHNN and CDR2 SYGVQD (reference sequence).

V and J are TRBV12-3 or TRBV12-4 and TRBJ1-4; D unresolved. The CDR3 is 14 residues long. V was shortened by 7 bases and J by 3 bases, with 12 bases between the two germline ends. The CDR3 DNA sequence: TGTGCCAGCACCTTCGGACGGGCTAATGAAAAACTGTTTTTT. Amino acids: CASTFGRANEKLFF.

The chain has TRBV20-1 and TRBJ2-7, with D perhaps matching TRBD1 or TRBD2 (7 bases each). CDR3 size: 10 residues. From germline, CDR1 is DFQATT and CDR2 SNEGSKA (reference sequence). CDR3 nucleotides: TGCAGCCCCCAGGGGGGGGAGCAGTACTTC. Protein product: CSPQGGEQYF.

Worth noting for this clone: A single base separates this from a much larger clone, so it may be a read error. V is TRBV20-1 and J is TRBJ1-1; D remains ambiguous. The length of the CDR3 is 8 residues. V was cut by 4 bases and J by 8 bases, with 2 bases left in between. Germline loops: CDR1 DFQATT, CDR2 SNEGSKA (reference sequence). Here the CDR3 DNA reads TGCAGTGCTATAGAAGCTTTCTTT. It is translated as CSAIEAFF.

With regard to this clone: A much larger clone lies one base from this, so it may be a read error. The chain couples TRBV20-1 to TRBJ2-1; D remains unclear. Germline V CDR1 and CDR2: DFQATT, SNEGSKA (reference sequence). The CDR3 loop spans 16 amino acids. The V end was cut by 1 base, the J end by 2 bases, with 15 bases between. For the CDR3, the DNA is TGCAGTGCTAGAGCCGCTAACAGTGGTACCTACAATGAGCAGTTCTTC. It is translated as CSARAANSGTYNEQFF.

The V gene is TRBV3-1, the J gene TRBJ2-7; D is perhaps TRBD1 (5 bases). Germline CDR1 reads LGHDT; CDR2 reads YNNKEL (reference sequence). The CDR3 sequence is 19 residues long. V was pared by 0 bases and J by 3 bases, with 24 bases between. The CDR3 sequence is CASSQDRPSEAGNGYEQYF. In DNA, the CDR3 is TGTGCCAGCAGCCAAGATCGCCCTTCGGAAGCAGGGAACGGCTACGAGCAGTACTTC.

In this sample, this clone turned up a few times. A single base separates this from a much larger clone, so it may be a read error. The chain couples TRBV6-1 to TRBJ2-3, with unresolved D. The V gene's germline CDR1 is MNHNS and CDR2 SASEGT. The CDR3 is made up of 13 amino acids. The V end lost 8 bases, the J end lost 3 bases, and 12 bases lay between the germline ends. CDR3 DNA: TGTGCCAGCCTAAGCGTGGATACAGATACGCAGTATTTT. This gives the protein CASLSVDTDTQYF.

A word on this clone: A single base separates this from a much larger clone, so it may be a read error. The chain carries TRBV4-3 and TRBJ1-2; D is unclear. The length of the CDR3 is 15 residues. V lost 1 base to trimming and J lost 8 bases, with 17 bases between them. Germline V gene lookup returns CDR1 LGHNA and CDR2 YSLEER. The CDR3 DNA is TGCGCCAGCAGCCAAGTGGACGAAAAGAGGTACGGCTACACCTTC. This sequence encodes CASSQVDEKRYGYTF.

This clone was recorded once. This chain uses TRBV9 with TRBJ1-1; D perhaps matches TRBD1 (6 bases). The CDR3 runs 14 residues. Trimming left V 4 bases short and J 4 bases short, with 14 bases between. Germline loops: CDR1 SGDLS, CDR2 YYNGEE. The chain's CDR3 is CASSLSQGITEAFF. The CDR3 DNA sequence: TGTGCCAGCAGCTTGAGTCAGGGGATCACTGAAGCTTTCTTT.

This clone has ten or more counts. This chain uses TRBV5-1 with TRBJ2-3; 11 nucleotides agree with TRBD2. This CDR3 is 14 amino acids long. CDR1 and CDR2 from the germline V gene are SGHRS and YFSETQ. Unmatched junction bases numbered 2, after V lost 3 bases and J lost 5 bases. The CDR3 DNA is TGCGCCAGCAGCTCTGGGACTAGCGGAGATACGCAGTATTTT. It translates to CASSSGTSGDTQYF.

This clone came up many times. The gene calls are TRBV7-2 and TRBJ2-7; perhaps TRBD2 as D (6 bases). Germline lookup yields CDR1 SGHTA and CDR2 FQGNSA. The CDR3 extends over 15 amino acids. V lost 5 bases to trimming and J lost 0 bases, with 14 bases between them. DNA for the CDR3: TGTGCCAGCAGCCGCGGGGACGGCGGCTCCTACGAGCAGTACTTC. Residues: CASSRGDGGSYEQYF.

This clone was picked up many times. The chain couples TRBV7-3 to TRBJ2-1; TRBD1 agrees at 7 bases. This CDR3 comprises 15 residues. Germline assignment: CDR1 SGHTA and CDR2 FQGTGA. Unmatched junction bases numbered 7, after V lost 1 base and J lost 7 bases. In DNA form, the CDR3 reads TGTGCCAGCAGCTTAAGGGACAGACCCTTGAATGAGCAGTTCTTC. This gives the protein CASSLRDRPLNEQFF.

This clone has at least ten counts. V is TRBV2 and J is TRBJ2-3; the match to TRBD2 covers 10 bases. The CDR3 runs to 16 residues. V dropped 6 bases and J dropped 0; count of bases not matched to a gene: 6. Germline assignment: CDR1 SNHLY and CDR2 FYNNEI. CDR3 amino acids: CASRKSGRESTDTQYF. The DNA of the CDR3 is TGTGCCAGCAGGAAGAGCGGGAGGGAAAGCACAGATACGCAGTATTTT. Drawing the rest from reference TRBV2 and TRBJ2-3, the complete variable domain is EPEVTQTPSHQVTQMGQEVILRCVPISNHLYFYWYRQILGQKVEFLVSFYNNEISEKSEIFDDQFSVERPDGSNFTLKIRSTKLEDSAMYFCASRKSGRESTDTQYFGPGTRLTVL.

This clone was detected many times. This chain joins TRBV10-3 and TRBJ2-7; 7 nucleotides match TRBD2. This CDR3 has 16 amino acids. Per the germline V gene, CDR1 is ENHRY and CDR2 is SYGVKD. V lost 3 bases to trimming and J lost 0 bases; unmatched junction nucleotides: 8. The CDR3 sequence is CAISDRDYTGSYEQYF. The CDR3 nucleotides are TGTGCCATCAGTGACCGGGACTATACGGGCTCCTACGAGCAGTACTTC.

The sample holds a few counts of this clone. This chain uses TRBV6-2 or TRBV6-3 with TRBJ1-1, with a tentative D call TRBD1 (5 bases). V was trimmed by 2 bases and J by 10 bases, leaving 11 bases between them. Germline V gene sequence: CDR1 MNHEY, CDR2 SVGEGT. This CDR3 comprises 12 residues. CDR3 nucleotides: TGTGCCAGCAGTTACAGGGGCTTAAGAGCTTTCTTT. Protein: CASSYRGLRAFF.

This clone was seen only a few times. This chain connects TRBV6-1 to TRBJ1-2, with unresolved D. Germline V gene data show CDR1 as MNHNS and CDR2 as SASEGT. The V end lost 6 bases, the J end lost 7 bases, and 15 bases lay between the germline ends. The CDR3 sequence is 13 residues long. The CDR3 DNA follows: TGTGCCAGCAGCTACAACACGTACAGTGGCTACACCTTC. Its protein is CASSYNTYSGYTF.

Concerning this clone itself: A junction end diverges from the germline sequence, so it may reflect a read error. The V call is TRBV7-3, the J call TRBJ2-2; 7 positions agree with TRBD1. Germline V gene sequence: CDR1 SGHTA, CDR2 FQGTGA. The CDR3 has 17 residues. DNA for the CDR3: TGTGCCAGCAGCTTAACCCCAGGGGGAGACGAACACCGGGGAGCTGTTTTT. Residues: CASSLTPGGDEHRGAVF.

This sequence joins TRBV30 and TRBJ2-7; D remains ambiguous. Per the germline V gene, CDR1 is GTSNPN and CDR2 is SVGIG (reference sequence). V was clipped by 0 bases and J by 6 bases, with 6 bases between them. The CDR3 runs to 11 residues. CDR3 coding DNA: TGTGCCTGGAGTGTATTGCTCGAGCAGTACTTC. Residues: CAWSVLLEQYF. The full variable domain, with the rest looked up from reference TRBV30 and TRBJ2-7, is SQTIHQWPATLVQPVGSPLSLECTVEGTSNPNLYWYRQAAGRGLQLLFYSVGIGQISSEVPQNLSASRPQDRQFILSSKKLLLSDSGFYLCAWSVLLEQYFGPGTRLTVT.

This clone was found many times. This rearrangement joins TRBV6-1 to TRBJ2-3; possibly TRBD2 for D (5 bases). The CDR3 is 16 amino acids. Germline V gene data show CDR1 as MNHNS and CDR2 as SASEGT. Trimming left V 5 bases short and J 0 bases short, with 15 bases between. CDR3 region: CASSPSSGGSTDTQYF. CDR3 in DNA: TGTGCCAGCAGTCCGAGTAGTGGCGGGAGCACAGATACGCAGTATTTT.

With regard to this clone: This likely comes from a read error, as the CDR3 has no conserved phenylalanine or tryptophan at its end. The V gene is TRBV20-1, the J gene TRBJ2-1; 13 positions agree with TRBD2. In germline, CDR1 is DFQATT, CDR2 SNEGSKA (reference sequence). The CDR3 consists of 14 residues. V shed 8 bases, J shed 8 bases, and the junction held 9 bases outside the gene matches. CDR3 nucleotide sequence: TGCAGTTCCCCAGGACTAGCGGGAGACCATGAGCAGTTCCTC. Amino acid sequence: CSSPGLAGDHEQFL.

Many counts were recorded for this clone. The gene calls are TRBV5-1 and TRBJ1-3; no clear D. The CDR3 is 16 residues long. The V end lost 0 bases, the J end lost 0 bases, and 10 bases lay between the germline ends. Germline lookup yields CDR1 SGHRS and CDR2 YFSETQ. CDR3 nucleotides: TGCGCCAGCAGCTTGGATAGACGGACCTCTGGAAACACCATATATTTT. Translation: CASSLDRRTSGNTIYF.

Turning to this clone: This may be a read error: a much more frequent sequence differs by one nucleotide. V and J are TRBV6-5 and TRBJ1-1, with a tentative D call TRBD1 (6 bases). This CDR3 has 13 amino acids. Germline CDR1 reads MNHEY; CDR2 reads SVGAGI. V was cut by 3 bases and J by 12 bases, with 17 bases left in between. This CDR3 is CASSYGGGTESFF. CDR3 bases: TGTGCCAGCAGTTATGGGGGGGGCACTGAGTCTTTCTTT.